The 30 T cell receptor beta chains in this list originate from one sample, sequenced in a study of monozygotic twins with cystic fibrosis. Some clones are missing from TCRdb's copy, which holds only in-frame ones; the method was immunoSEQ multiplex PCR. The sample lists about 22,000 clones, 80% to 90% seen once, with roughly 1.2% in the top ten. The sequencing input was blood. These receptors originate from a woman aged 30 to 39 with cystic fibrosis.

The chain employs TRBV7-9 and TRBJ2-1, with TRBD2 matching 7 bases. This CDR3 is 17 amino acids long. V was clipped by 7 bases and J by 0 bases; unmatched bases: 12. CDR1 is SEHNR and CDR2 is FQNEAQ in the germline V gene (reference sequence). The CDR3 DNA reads TGTGCCAGCACCCTCAACTCTGGCGGGGGCTCCTACAATGAGCAGTTCTTC. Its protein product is CASTLNSGGGSYNEQFF.

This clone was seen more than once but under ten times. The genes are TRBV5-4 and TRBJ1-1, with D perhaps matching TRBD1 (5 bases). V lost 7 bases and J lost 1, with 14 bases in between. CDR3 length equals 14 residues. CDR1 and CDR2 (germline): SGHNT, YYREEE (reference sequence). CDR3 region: CASAGKTANTEAFF. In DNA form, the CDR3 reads TGTGCCAGCGCCGGTAAGACAGCGAACACTGAAGCTTTCTTT.

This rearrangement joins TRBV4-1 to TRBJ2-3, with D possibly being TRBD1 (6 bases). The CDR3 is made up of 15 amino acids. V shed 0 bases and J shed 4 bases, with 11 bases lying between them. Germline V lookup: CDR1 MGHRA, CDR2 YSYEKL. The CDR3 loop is CASSQDFPGADTQYF. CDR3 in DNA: TGCGCCAGCAGCCAAGACTTCCCAGGGGCAGATACGCAGTATTTT.

CDR3 residues: CASRRGAGAFF. The CDR3 DNA reads TGTGCCAGCCGAAGGGGGGCCGGGGCTTTCTTT. The gene calls are TRBV7-9 and TRBJ1-1; possible D gene TRBD1, 6 bases. V lost 8 bases and J lost 11, with 15 bases in between. Germline CDR1 reads SEHNR; CDR2 reads FQNEAQ (reference sequence). This CDR3 contains 11 residues.

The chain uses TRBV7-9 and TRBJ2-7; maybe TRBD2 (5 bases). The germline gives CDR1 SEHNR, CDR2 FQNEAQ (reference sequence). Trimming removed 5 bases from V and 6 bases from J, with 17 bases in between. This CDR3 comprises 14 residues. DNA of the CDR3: TGTGCCAGCAGCGAGGACTTCCCCCCGAGCGAGCAGTACTTC. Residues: CASSEDFPPSEQYF.

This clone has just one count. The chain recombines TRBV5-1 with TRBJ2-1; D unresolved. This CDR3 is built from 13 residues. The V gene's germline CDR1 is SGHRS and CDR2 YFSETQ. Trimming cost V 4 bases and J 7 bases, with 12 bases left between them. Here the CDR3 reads CASSTRTGNEQFF. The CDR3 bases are TGCGCCAGCAGCACCCGGACCGGTAATGAGCAGTTCTTC.

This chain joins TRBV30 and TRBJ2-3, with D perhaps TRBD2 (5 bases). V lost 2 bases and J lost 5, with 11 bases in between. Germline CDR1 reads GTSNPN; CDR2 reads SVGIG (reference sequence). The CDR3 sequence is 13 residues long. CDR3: CAWSPPSGDTQYF. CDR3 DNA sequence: TGTGCCTGGAGTCCCCCGAGCGGAGATACGCAGTATTTT.

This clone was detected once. The CDR3 DNA reads TGCGCCAGCAGCCTGAACGCGGGACGGCTTAATGAAAAACTGTTTTTT. Its protein product is CASSLNAGRLNEKLFF. This sequence joins TRBV4-3 and TRBJ1-4; possible D gene TRBD1, 5 bases. The germline V gene has CDR1 LGHNA and CDR2 YSLEER. Between the trimmed V and J ends, which lost 4 bases and 4 bases, there was a span of 16 bases. CDR3 size: 16 residues.

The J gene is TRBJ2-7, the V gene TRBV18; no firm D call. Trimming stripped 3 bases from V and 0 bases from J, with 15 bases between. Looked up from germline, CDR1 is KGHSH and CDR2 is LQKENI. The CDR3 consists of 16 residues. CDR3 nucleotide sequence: TGTGCCAGCTCACCGGCGTATCGGATCACCTCCTACGAGCAGTACTTC. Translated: CASSPAYRITSYEQYF.

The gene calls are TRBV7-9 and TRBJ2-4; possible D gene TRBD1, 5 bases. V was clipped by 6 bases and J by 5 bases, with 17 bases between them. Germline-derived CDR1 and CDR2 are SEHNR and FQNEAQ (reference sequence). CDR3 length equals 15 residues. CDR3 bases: TGTGCCAGCAGTTATAACTTTATAGGGGAAAACATTCAGTACTTC. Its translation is CASSYNFIGENIQYF.

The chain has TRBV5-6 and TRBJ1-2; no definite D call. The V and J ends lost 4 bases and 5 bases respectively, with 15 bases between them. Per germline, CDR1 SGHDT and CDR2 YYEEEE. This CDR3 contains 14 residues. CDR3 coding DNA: TGTGCCAGCAGCCCCAACGCGGGAGCTTATGGCTACACCTTC. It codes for CASSPNAGAYGYTF.

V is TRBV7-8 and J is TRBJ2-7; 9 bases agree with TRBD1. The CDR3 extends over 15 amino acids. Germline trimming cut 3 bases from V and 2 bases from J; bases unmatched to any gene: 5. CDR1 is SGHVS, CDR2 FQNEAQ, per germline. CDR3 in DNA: TGTGCCAGCAGCTTTCCGGACAGGGGTCCCTACGAGCAGTACTTC. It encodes CASSFPDRGPYEQYF.

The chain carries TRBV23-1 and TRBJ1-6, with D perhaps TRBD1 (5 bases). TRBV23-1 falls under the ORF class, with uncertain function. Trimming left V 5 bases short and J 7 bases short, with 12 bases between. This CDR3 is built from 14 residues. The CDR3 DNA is TGCGCCAGCAGTAGGGGACCGGGAAATTCACCCCTCCACTTT. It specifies CASSRGPGNSPLHF.

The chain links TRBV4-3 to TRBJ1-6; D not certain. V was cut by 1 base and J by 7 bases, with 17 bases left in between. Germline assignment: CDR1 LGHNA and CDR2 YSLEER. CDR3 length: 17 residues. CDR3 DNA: TGCGCCAGCAGCCAAGGTCCCCCGGAGGGAGTCAATTCACCCCTCCACTTT. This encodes CASSQGPPEGVNSPLHF.

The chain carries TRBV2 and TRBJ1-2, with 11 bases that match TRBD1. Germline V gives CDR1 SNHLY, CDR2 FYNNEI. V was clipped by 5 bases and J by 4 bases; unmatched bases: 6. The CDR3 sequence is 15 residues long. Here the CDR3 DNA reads TGTGCCAGCAGTTCAGGACAGGGGGCTGTCTATGGCTACACCTTC. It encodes CASSSGQGAVYGYTF.

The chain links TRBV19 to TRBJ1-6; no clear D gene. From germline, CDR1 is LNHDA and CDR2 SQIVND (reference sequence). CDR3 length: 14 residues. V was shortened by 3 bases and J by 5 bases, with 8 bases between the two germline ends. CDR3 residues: CASSIGINNSPLHF. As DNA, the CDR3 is TGTGCCAGTAGTATTGGGATCAATAATTCACCCCTCCACTTT.

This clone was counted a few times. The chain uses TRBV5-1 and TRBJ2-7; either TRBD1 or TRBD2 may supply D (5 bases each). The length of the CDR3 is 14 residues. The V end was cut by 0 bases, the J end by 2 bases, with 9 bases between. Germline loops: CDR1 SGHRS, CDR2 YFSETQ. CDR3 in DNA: TGCGCCAGCAGCTTGGGGGACGGCCCCTACGAGCAGTACTTC. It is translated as CASSLGDGPYEQYF. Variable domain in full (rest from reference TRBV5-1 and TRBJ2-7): KAGVTQTPRYLIKTRGQQVTLSCSPISGHRSVSWYQQTPGQGLQFLFEYFSETQRNKGNFPGRFSGRQFSNSRSEMNVSTLELGDSALYLCASSLGDGPYEQYFGPGTRLTVT.

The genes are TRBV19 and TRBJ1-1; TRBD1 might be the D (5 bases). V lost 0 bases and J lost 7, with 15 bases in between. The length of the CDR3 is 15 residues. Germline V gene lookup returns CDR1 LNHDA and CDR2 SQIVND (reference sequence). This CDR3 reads CASSIDTGTHREAFF. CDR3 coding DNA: TGTGCCAGTAGTATAGATACCGGGACCCACCGTGAAGCTTTCTTT.

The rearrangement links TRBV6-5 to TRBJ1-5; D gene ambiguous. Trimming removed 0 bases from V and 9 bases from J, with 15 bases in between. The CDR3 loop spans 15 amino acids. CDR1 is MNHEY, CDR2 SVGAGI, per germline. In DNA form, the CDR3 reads TGTGCCAGCAGTTACTCGACGGGCTCGGGTTGGCCCCAGCATTTT. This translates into CASSYSTGSGWPQHF.

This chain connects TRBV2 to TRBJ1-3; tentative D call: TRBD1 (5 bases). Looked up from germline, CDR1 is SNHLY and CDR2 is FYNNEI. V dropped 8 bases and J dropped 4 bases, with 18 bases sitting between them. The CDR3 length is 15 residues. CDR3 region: CASLRDETPGNTIYF. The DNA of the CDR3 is TGTGCCAGCTTAAGGGACGAGACTCCCGGAAACACCATATATTTT.

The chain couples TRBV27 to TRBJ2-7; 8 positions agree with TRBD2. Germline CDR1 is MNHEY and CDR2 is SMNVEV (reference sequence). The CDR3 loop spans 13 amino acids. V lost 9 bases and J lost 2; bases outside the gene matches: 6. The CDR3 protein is CASVQRGTYEQYF. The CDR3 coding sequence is TGTGCCAGTGTCCAGCGGGGGACCTACGAGCAGTACTTC.

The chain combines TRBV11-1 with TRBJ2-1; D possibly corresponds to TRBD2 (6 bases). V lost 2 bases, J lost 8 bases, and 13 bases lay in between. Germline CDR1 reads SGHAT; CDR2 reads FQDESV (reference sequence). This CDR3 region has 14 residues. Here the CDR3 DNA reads TGTGCCAGCAGCTTAAGTGGAGGGGAGGATGAGCAGTTCTTC. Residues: CASSLSGGEDEQFF.

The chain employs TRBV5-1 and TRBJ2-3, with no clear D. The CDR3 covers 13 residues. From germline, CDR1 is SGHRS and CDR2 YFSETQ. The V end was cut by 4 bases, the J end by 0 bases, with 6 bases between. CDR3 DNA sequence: TGCGCCAGCAGCACCGCTAGCACAGATACGCAGTATTTT. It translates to CASSTASTDTQYF.

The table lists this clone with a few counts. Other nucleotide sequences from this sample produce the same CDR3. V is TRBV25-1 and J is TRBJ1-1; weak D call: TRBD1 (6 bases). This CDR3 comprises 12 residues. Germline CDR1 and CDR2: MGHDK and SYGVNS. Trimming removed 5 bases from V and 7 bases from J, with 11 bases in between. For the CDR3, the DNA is TGTGCCAGCAGTCAGGGGCTAGGTGAAGCTTTCTTT. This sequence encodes CASSQGLGEAFF.

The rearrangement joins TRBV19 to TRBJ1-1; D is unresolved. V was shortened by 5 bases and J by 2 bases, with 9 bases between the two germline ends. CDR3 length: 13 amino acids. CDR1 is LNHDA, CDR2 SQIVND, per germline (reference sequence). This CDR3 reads CASSPRSNTEAFF. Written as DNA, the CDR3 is TGTGCCAGTAGTCCCCGGTCAAACACTGAAGCTTTCTTT.

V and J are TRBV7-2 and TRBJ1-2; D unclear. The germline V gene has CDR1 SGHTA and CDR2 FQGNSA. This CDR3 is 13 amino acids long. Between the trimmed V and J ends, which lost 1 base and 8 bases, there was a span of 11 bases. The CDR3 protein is CASSLVGQQGYTF. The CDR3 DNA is TGTGCCAGCAGCTTAGTTGGGCAACAGGGCTACACCTTC.

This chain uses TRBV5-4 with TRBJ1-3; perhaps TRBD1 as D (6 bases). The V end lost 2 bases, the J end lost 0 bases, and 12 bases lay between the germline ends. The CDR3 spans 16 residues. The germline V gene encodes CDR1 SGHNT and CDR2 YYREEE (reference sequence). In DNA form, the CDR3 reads TGTGCCAGCAGCTTTGGGGGGCCGAGCTCTGGAAACACCATATATTTT. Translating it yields CASSFGGPSSGNTIYF. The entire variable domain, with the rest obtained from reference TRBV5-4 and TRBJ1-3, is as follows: ETGVTQSPTHLIKTRGQQVTLRCSSQSGHNTVSWYQQALGQGPQFIFQYYREEENGRGNFPPRFSGLQFPNYSSELNVNALELDDSALYLCASSFGGPSSGNTIYFGEGSWLTVV.

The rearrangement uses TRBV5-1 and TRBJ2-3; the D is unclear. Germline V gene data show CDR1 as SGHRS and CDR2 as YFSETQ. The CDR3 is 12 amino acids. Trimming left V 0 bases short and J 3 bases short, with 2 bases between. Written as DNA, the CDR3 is TGCGCCAGCAGCTTGGTAACAGATACGCAGTATTTT. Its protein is CASSLVTDTQYF.

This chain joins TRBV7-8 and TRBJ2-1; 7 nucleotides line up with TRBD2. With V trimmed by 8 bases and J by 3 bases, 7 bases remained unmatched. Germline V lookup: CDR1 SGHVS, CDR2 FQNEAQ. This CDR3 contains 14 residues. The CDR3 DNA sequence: TGTGCCAGCGGAGCGGGGCCGGGCTACAATGAGCAGTTCTTC. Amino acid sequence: CASGAGPGYNEQFF. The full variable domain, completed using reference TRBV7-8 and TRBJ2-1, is GAGVSQSPRYKVAKRGQDVALRCDPISGHVSLFWYQQALGQGPEFLTYFQNEAQLDKSGLPSDRFFAERPEGSVSTLKIQRTQQEDSAVYLCASGAGPGYNEQFFGPGTRLTVL.

The CDR3, as DNA: TGCGCCAGCAGCCAATCCCCCCGGCCGGATAGCAATCAGCCCCAGCATTTT. As protein: CASSQSPRPDSNQPQHF. V gene TRBV4-1 combines with J gene TRBJ1-5; D is unresolved. CDR3 size: 17 residues. The V and J ends lost 2 bases and 0 bases respectively, with 14 bases between them. In germline, CDR1 is MGHRA, CDR2 YSYEKL.